This TCR beta chain was obtained from a study of shared T cell receptors in the human thymus. This table comes from immunoSEQ multiplex PCR, and its TCRdb copy is limited to in-frame clones, with some not included. The data hold some 700,000 clones, with approximately 83% observed a single time. Trimming took 0 bases from V and 0 from J; bases not matched to a gene: 6. This CDR3 has 18 amino acids. Germline V CDR1 and CDR2: ENHRY, SYGVKD. The same sample was also studied in work on human thymus T cells. That source reports: During corrective heart surgery, resections were taken, and the thymus tissue came from them. Apparent skewing of V and J gene usage characterized both thymic and blood repertoires.

The sequence was obtained from a girl under three years old with a congenital heart defect. Material for sequencing was thymocytes. The chain employs TRBV10-3 and TRBJ2-1; 9 positions agree with TRBD2. CDR3 coding DNA: TGTGCCATCAGTGAGTCAGGGGCGGGGGGGGCCTCCTACAATGAGCAGTTCTTC. Protein: CAISESGAGGASYNEQFF.